This entry lists 29 T cell receptor beta chains sequenced from one sample in a study of cytomegalovirus exposure and HLA in healthy donors. With 60 Vbeta and 13 Jbeta primers, the PCR was carried out. Profiled with immunoSEQ multiplex PCR; TCRdb holds only in-frame clones, not every one. The data show about 130,000 clones, over 50% seen once. The specimen was PBMCs. Receptor source: a human donor in good health.

The chain uses TRBV5-1 and TRBJ2-1; 12 nucleotides line up with TRBD1. Germline CDR1 SGHRS, CDR2 YFSETQ. The CDR3 runs 15 residues. The ends lost 3 bases at V and 5 bases at J; junction bases unmatched: 3. Here the CDR3 reads CASSSGTGGNNEQFF. CDR3 bases: TGCGCCAGCAGCTCCGGGACAGGGGGCAACAATGAGCAGTTCTTC.

The chain carries TRBV11-2 and TRBJ2-5, with TRBD1 identical over 7 bases. In germline, CDR1 is SGHAT, CDR2 FQNNGV. The CDR3 extends over 14 amino acids. V was clipped by 6 bases and J by 9 bases; unmatched bases: 13. The CDR3 protein is CASREQGPTRPQYF. The CDR3 DNA reads TGTGCCAGCAGGGAACAGGGGCCCACTAGACCCCAGTACTTC.

This clone appeared a few times. The CDR3, as DNA: TGTGCCAGCTCATCTGAACAACAGGAGACCCAGTACTTC. This encodes CASSSEQQETQYF. V is TRBV18 and J is TRBJ2-5; D is unclear. Germline V gene sequence: CDR1 KGHSH, CDR2 LQKENI. This CDR3 is 13 amino acids long. V dropped 5 bases and J dropped 5 bases, with 12 bases sitting between them.

This chain links TRBV4-1 with TRBJ2-6; 8 bases are shared with TRBD2. Germline V gene lookup returns CDR1 MGHRA and CDR2 YSYEKL. The CDR3 sequence is 16 residues long. Trimming took 5 bases from V and 2 from J; bases not matched to a gene: 5. CDR3 loop: CASSSGSLAGANVLTF. CDR3 sequence (DNA): TGCGCCAGCAGCAGCGGGAGTTTAGCTGGGGCCAACGTCCTGACTTTC.

The chain carries TRBV10-1 and TRBJ2-5; no definite D call. Germline lookup yields CDR1 WNHNN and CDR2 SYGVQD (reference sequence). Trimming removed 0 bases at V and 3 bases at J, with 5 bases between. This CDR3 has 13 amino acids. The chain's CDR3 is CASSESIEETQYF. The CDR3 nucleotides are TGCGCCAGCAGTGAGTCAATAGAAGAGACCCAGTACTTC.

This clone was detected a few times. The V and J genes are TRBV6-1 and TRBJ1-5; D not certain. The CDR3 is 14 residues long. The ends were cut back, 1 base at V and 8 bases at J, with 12 bases in the middle. Germline V gene lookup returns CDR1 MNHNS and CDR2 SASEGT. Written as DNA, the CDR3 is TGTGCCAGCAGTGAAGGCTGGGTCGGGGAGCCCCAGCATTTT. Its protein is CASSEGWVGEPQHF.

This chain connects TRBV11-2 to TRBJ1-4, with TRBD1 matching over 9 bases. This CDR3 region has 18 residues. Germline trimming cut 5 bases from V and 0 bases from J; bases unmatched to any gene: 10. Germline CDR1 is SGHAT and CDR2 is FQNNGV. The CDR3 DNA sequence: TGTGCCAGCAGCCCAGGACAGGGGTCACGGGCAACTAATGAAAAACTGTTTTTT. It translates to CASSPGQGSRATNEKLFF.

This clone has just a few counts. This chain connects TRBV9 to TRBJ2-1; D gene ambiguous. The germline gives CDR1 SGDLS, CDR2 YYNGEE. This CDR3 has 14 residues. Trimming cost V 0 bases and J 7 bases, with 11 bases left between them. The CDR3 nucleotides are TGTGCCAGCAGCGTAGCTTGGGCTGGAAATGAGCAGTTCTTC. Translation gives CASSVAWAGNEQFF.

The rearrangement joins TRBV5-6 to TRBJ2-5; TRBD2 aligns across 7 bases. Germline V CDR1 and CDR2: SGHDT, YYEEEE. The CDR3 extends over 16 amino acids. The V and J ends lost 4 bases and 2 bases, in that order; junction bases with no gene match: 11. This CDR3 is CASSLGFVGGQETQYF. DNA of the CDR3: TGTGCCAGCAGCCTAGGGTTTGTCGGGGGGCAAGAGACCCAGTACTTC.

This clone was seen only a few times. This chain connects TRBV4-1 to TRBJ1-4; TRBD1 matches at 10 bases. Germline CDR1 and CDR2: MGHRA and YSYEKL. V lost 1 base, J lost 0 bases, and 11 bases stayed unmatched. This CDR3 is 20 amino acids long. This CDR3 reads CASSQAPPGTGDATNEKLFF. The CDR3 nucleotides are TGCGCCAGCAGCCAAGCTCCCCCCGGGACAGGGGATGCAACTAATGAAAAACTGTTTTTT.

In this sample, this clone turned up once. The chain carries TRBV4-1 and TRBJ2-7, with D unresolved. The CDR3 length is 14 residues. The V and J ends lost 0 bases and 2 bases respectively, with 8 bases between them. Germline V CDR1 and CDR2: MGHRA, YSYEKL. The DNA for the CDR3 is TGCGCCAGCAGCCAAGACCCGGGTCCCTACGAGCAGTACTTC. As protein: CASSQDPGPYEQYF.

V usage is TRBV7-9 and J usage is TRBJ2-5; D is undetermined. Matching the DNA end better, TRBJ2-7 makes the J call doubtful. Germline-derived CDR1 and CDR2 are SEHNR and FQNEAQ (reference sequence). The CDR3 has 12 amino acids. CDR3 DNA sequence: TGTGCCAGCAGCCCTAACAGCTACGAGCAGTACTTC. Translating gives CASSPNSYEQYF.

There are a few counts of this clone. The V and J genes are TRBV6-1 and TRBJ2-6; D may be TRBD2 (5 bases). The V and J ends lost 3 bases and 1 base respectively, with 7 bases between them. Germline lookup yields CDR1 MNHNS and CDR2 SASEGT. The CDR3 runs to 15 residues. DNA for the CDR3: TGTGCCAGCAGTGAGAGGGAGTCTGGGGCCAACGTCCTGACTTTC. Its protein is CASSERESGANVLTF.

V and J are TRBV29-1 and TRBJ2-7, with 14 bases lining up with TRBD2. This CDR3 is built from 15 residues. Germline V gene sequence: CDR1 SQVTM, CDR2 ANQGSEA. Losses at the gene ends were 4 bases for V and 9 bases for J; bases not matched to a gene: 11. The CDR3 sequence: CSVVRVGLAGEAQYF. The CDR3 DNA reads TGCAGCGTTGTTCGCGTGGGACTAGCGGGAGAGGCGCAGTACTTC.

The chain uses TRBV19 and TRBJ2-6, with 8 bases lining up with TRBD1. J lost 1 base, V lost 5 bases, and 4 bases had no gene match. CDR3 size: 16 residues. CDR1 and CDR2 from the germline V gene are LNHDA and SQIVND (reference sequence). The CDR3 sequence is CASSSRQGSGANVLTF. The DNA for the CDR3 is TGTGCCAGTAGTTCCAGACAGGGGTCTGGGGCCAACGTCCTGACTTTC.

This clone has a handful of counts. V and J are TRBV5-4 and TRBJ2-1, with a tentative D call TRBD1 (5 bases). CDR3 length: 16 amino acids. Between the trimmed V and J ends, which lost 0 bases and 2 bases, there was a span of 12 bases. Germline V gene lookup returns CDR1 SGHNT and CDR2 YYREEE (reference sequence). CDR3 residues: CASSLEDTNPYNEQFF. In DNA form, the CDR3 reads TGTGCCAGCAGCTTGGAGGACACCAATCCCTACAATGAGCAGTTCTTC.

Of note for this clone: One end of the junction is discordant with germline, which a read error may explain. This chain joins TRBV29-1 and TRBJ2-3, with a possible D match to TRBD2 (7 bases). This CDR3 region has 15 residues. Germline CDR1 reads SQVTM; CDR2 reads ANQGSEA. CDR3: CSGELAGGLTDTQYF. The CDR3 coding sequence is TGCAGCGGTGAACTGGCCGGGGGGCTCACAGATACGCAGTATTTT.

This sequence joins TRBV7-3 and TRBJ2-1, with 13 nucleotides matching TRBD2. Per the germline V gene, CDR1 is SGHTA and CDR2 is FQGTGA. CDR3 length: 15 residues. Trimming took 5 bases from V and 6 from J; bases not matched to a gene: 4. The chain's CDR3 is CASSRTSGSGNEQFF. In DNA form, the CDR3 reads TGTGCCAGCAGCCGGACTAGCGGGAGTGGCAATGAGCAGTTCTTC.

About this clone: A junction end diverges from the germline sequence, so it may reflect a read error. J is TRBJ2-7 and V is TRBV7-8; D is ambiguous. Looked up from germline, CDR1 is SGHVS and CDR2 is FQNEAQ. The CDR3 is 12 residues long. The CDR3 protein is CASSLSRFSSLF. The CDR3 nucleotides read TGTGCCAGCAGCTTATCTAGATTTAGCTCCTTATTC.

The chain employs TRBV12-5 and TRBJ2-5, with 8 bases lining up with TRBD1. Germline trimming cut 0 bases from V and 5 bases from J; bases unmatched to any gene: 11. This CDR3 comprises 17 residues. Germline loops: CDR1 LGHNT, CDR2 FRNRAP. In DNA form, the CDR3 reads TGTGCTAGTGGTTTGGTAAGATCACTACAGGGGGACGAGACCCAGTACTTC. Translation: CASGLVRSLQGDETQYF. The complete variable domain, with remaining parts taken from reference TRBV12-5 and TRBJ2-5, reads DARVTQTPRHKVTEMGQEVTMRCQPILGHNTVFWYRQTMMQGLELLAYFRNRAPLDDSGMPKDRFSAEMPDATLATLKIQPSEPRDSAVYFCASGLVRSLQGDETQYFGPGTRLLVL.

The chain links TRBV28 to TRBJ2-3; possibly TRBD1 for D (5 bases). The CDR3 is 12 amino acids. Germline V gene lookup returns CDR1 MDHEN and CDR2 SYDVKM. Trimming took 6 bases from V and 6 from J, leaving 10 bases between them. The CDR3 here is CASSQGMDTQYF. Here the CDR3 DNA reads TGTGCCAGCAGCCAGGGTATGGATACGCAGTATTTT.

This clone was counted between two and nine times. The chain links TRBV7-9 to TRBJ2-1, with 10 bases matching TRBD1. Germline V gene data show CDR1 as SEHNR and CDR2 as FQNEAQ (reference sequence). The V and J ends lost 6 bases and 5 bases, in that order; junction bases with no gene match: 4. The CDR3 runs to 14 residues. The CDR3: CASRSGTGDNEQFF. The CDR3 coding sequence is TGTGCCAGCAGGTCCGGGACAGGGGACAATGAGCAGTTCTTC.

For the CDR3, the DNA is TGTGCCAGCTCACCGGGACAGTCCACCTCCTACGAGCAGTACTTC. It codes for CASSPGQSTSYEQYF. V and J are TRBV18 and TRBJ2-7, with 7 positions matching TRBD1. CDR3 length: 15 amino acids. Looked up from germline, CDR1 is KGHSH and CDR2 is LQKENI. V was clipped by 3 bases and J by 0 bases; unmatched bases: 5. The variable domain in full, completed from reference TRBV18 and TRBJ2-7, reads NAGVMQNPRHLVRRRGQEARLRCSPMKGHSHVYWYRQLPEEGLKFMVYLQKENIIDESGMPKERFSAEFPKEGPSILRIQQVVRGDSAAYFCASSPGQSTSYEQYFGPGTRLTVT.

This chain links TRBV5-1 with TRBJ2-5; unclear D gene. The CDR3 loop spans 12 amino acids. Germline V lookup: CDR1 SGHRS, CDR2 YFSETQ. V lost 7 bases to trimming and J lost 1 base, with 8 bases between them. The CDR3 DNA reads as TGCGCCAGCTCCTTGAGCCAAGAGACCCAGTACTTC. It codes for CASSLSQETQYF.

The V call is TRBV15, the J call TRBJ2-1; a possible D gene is TRBD2 (6 bases). From germline, CDR1 is LNHNV and CDR2 YYDKDF (reference sequence). CDR3 length: 15 amino acids. Trimming cost V 0 bases and J 10 bases, with 16 bases left between them. The DNA for the CDR3 is TGTGCCACCAGCAGAGATTTTCCGGGAGCCCCCGAGCAGTTCTTC. Translating it yields CATSRDFPGAPEQFF.

The genes are TRBV29-1 and TRBJ2-7; D unresolved. V was clipped by 7 bases and J by 0 bases, with 10 bases between them. The CDR3 contains 12 residues. Per germline, CDR1 SQVTM and CDR2 ANQGSEA. CDR3 sequence reads: CSAGVGSYEQYF. The DNA of the CDR3 is TGCAGCGCGGGTGTCGGCTCCTACGAGCAGTACTTC.

CDR3 nucleotide sequence: TGTGCCAGCAGTCCGCAGGGGGCGATGATCGGCGGCTACACCTTC. Translated: CASSPQGAMIGGYTF. This chain uses TRBV6-5 with TRBJ1-2, with 8 bases identical to TRBD1. From germline, CDR1 is MNHEY and CDR2 SVGAGI. V shed 5 bases, J shed 8 bases, and the junction held 13 bases outside the gene matches. There are 15 residues in the CDR3.

The rearrangement uses TRBV10-2 and TRBJ2-7; a weak D match, TRBD1 (6 bases). Trimming removed 6 bases at V and 2 bases at J, with 14 bases between. Germline CDR1 and CDR2: WSHSY and SAAADI. This CDR3 comprises 14 residues. In DNA form, the CDR3 reads TGCGCCAGCAGGGTAGAACAGGGACCCTACGAGCAGTACTTC. It specifies CASRVEQGPYEQYF.

The chain is built from TRBV11-2 and TRBJ2-5, with 12 bases lining up with TRBD1. Germline V gene data show CDR1 as SGHAT and CDR2 as FQNNGV. Losses at the gene ends were 5 bases for V and 1 base for J; bases not matched to a gene: 5. The CDR3 has 16 residues. The CDR3 is CASSLRDRGLQETQYF. CDR3 DNA sequence: TGTGCCAGCAGCCTCCGGGACAGGGGGCTCCAAGAGACCCAGTACTTC.